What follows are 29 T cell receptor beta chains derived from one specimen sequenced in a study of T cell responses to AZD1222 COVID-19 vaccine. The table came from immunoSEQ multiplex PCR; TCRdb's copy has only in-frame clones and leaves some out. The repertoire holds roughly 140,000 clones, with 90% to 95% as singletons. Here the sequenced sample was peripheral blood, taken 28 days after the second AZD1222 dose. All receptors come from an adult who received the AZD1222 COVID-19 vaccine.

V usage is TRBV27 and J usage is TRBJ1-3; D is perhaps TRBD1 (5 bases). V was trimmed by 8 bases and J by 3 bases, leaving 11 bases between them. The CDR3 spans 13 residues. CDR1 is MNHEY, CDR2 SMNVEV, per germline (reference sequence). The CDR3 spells CASGRDGGNTIYF. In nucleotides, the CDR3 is TGTGCCAGCGGCAGGGATGGTGGAAACACCATATATTTT.

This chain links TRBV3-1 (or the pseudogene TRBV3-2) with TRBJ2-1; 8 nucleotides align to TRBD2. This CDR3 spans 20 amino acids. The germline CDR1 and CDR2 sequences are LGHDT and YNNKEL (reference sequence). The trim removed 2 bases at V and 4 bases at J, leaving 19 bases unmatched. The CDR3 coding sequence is TGTGCCAGCAGCCAACCTCGTCGCGGGAGGTCCATCACCGGGTACAATGAGCAGTTCTTC. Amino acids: CASSQPRRGRSITGYNEQFF.

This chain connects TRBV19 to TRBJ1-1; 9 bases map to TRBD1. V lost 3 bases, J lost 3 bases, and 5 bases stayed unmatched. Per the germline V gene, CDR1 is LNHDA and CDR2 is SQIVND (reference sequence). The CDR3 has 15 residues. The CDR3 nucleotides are TGTGCCAGTAGTATCCGGGACAGGGTGGACACTGAAGCTTTCTTT. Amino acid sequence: CASSIRDRVDTEAFF.

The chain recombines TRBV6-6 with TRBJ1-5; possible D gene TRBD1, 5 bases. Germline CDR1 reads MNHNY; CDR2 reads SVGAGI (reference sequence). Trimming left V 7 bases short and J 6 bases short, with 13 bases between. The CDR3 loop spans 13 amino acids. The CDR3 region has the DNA TGTGCCAGCACATACGACAGTCGTCAGCCCCAGCATTTT. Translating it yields CASTYDSRQPQHF.

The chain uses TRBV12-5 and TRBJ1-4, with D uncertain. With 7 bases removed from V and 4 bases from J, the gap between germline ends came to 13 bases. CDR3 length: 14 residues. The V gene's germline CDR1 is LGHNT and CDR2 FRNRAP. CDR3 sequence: CASALGFINEKLFF. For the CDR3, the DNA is TGTGCTAGTGCCCTGGGCTTTATTAATGAAAAACTGTTTTTT.

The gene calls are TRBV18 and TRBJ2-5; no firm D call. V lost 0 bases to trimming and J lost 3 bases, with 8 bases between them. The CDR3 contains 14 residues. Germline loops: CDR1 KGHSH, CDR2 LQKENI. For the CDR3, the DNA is TGTGCCAGCTCACCACCGGTTTCGGAAGAGACCCAGTACTTC. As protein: CASSPPVSEETQYF.

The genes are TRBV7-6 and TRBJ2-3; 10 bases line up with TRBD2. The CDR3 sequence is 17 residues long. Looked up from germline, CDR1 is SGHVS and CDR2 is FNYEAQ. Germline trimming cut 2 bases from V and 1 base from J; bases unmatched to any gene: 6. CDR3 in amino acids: CASSLPAGGRGTDTQYF. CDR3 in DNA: TGTGCCAGCAGCTTACCAGCGGGGGGGCGGGGCACAGATACGCAGTATTTT.

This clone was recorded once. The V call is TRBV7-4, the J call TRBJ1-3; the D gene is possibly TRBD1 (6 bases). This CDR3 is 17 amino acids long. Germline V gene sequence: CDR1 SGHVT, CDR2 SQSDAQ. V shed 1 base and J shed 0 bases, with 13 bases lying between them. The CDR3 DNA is TGTGCCAGCAGCTTAGAGGGGGAGGGGAGCTCTGGAAACACCATATATTTT. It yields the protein CASSLEGEGSSGNTIYF.

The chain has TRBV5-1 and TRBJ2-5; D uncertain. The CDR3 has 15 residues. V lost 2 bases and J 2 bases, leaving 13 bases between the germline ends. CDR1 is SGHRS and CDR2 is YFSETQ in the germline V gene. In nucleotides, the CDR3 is TGCGCCAGCAGCTTTCGTCCGGTATCTCAAGAGACCCAGTACTTC. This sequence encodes CASSFRPVSQETQYF.

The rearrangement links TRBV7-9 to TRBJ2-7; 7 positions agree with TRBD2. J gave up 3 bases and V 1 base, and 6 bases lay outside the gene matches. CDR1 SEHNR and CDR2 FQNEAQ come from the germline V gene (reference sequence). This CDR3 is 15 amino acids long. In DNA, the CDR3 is TGTGCCAGCAGCTTAGAAGGACTAGTGAGCTACGAGCAGTACTTC. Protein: CASSLEGLVSYEQYF.

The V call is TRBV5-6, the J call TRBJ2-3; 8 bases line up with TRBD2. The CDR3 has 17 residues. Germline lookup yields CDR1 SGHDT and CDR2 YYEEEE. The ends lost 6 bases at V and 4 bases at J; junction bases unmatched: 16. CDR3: CASTQPMGGGPADTQYF. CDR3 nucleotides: TGTGCCAGCACCCAACCAATGGGCGGGGGGCCCGCAGATACGCAGTATTTT.

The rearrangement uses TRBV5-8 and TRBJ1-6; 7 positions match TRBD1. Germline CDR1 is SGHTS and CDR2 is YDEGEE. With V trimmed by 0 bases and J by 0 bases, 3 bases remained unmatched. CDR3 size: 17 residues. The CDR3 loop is CASSLGGQLSYNSPLHF. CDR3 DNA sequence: TGTGCCAGCAGCTTGGGGGGACAGCTCTCCTATAATTCACCCCTCCACTTT. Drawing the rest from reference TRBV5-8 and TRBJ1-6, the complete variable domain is EAGVTQSPTHLIKTRGQQATLRCSPISGHTSVYWYQQALGLGLQFLLWYDEGEERNRGNFPPRFSGRQFPNYSSELNVNALELEDSALYLCASSLGGQLSYNSPLHFGNGTRLTVT.

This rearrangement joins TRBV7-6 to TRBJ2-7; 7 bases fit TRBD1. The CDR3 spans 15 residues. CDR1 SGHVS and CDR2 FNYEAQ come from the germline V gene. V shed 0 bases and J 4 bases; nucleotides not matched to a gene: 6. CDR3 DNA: TGTGCCAGCAGCTTAGCACGACAGGGTGGTTACGAGCAGTACTTC. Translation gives CASSLARQGGYEQYF.

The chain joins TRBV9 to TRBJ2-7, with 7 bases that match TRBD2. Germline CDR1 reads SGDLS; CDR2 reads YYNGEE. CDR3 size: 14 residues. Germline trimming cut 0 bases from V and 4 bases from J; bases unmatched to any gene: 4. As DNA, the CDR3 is TGTGCCAGCAGCGTAGGGAGCGGGGTTTACGAGCAGTACTTC. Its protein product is CASSVGSGVYEQYF.

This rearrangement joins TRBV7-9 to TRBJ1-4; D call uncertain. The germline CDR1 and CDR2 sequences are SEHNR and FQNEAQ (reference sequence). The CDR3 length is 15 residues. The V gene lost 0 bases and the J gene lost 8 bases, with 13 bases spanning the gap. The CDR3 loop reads CASSLAQEAREKLFF. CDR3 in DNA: TGTGCCAGCAGCTTAGCGCAAGAGGCCCGGGAAAAACTGTTTTTT.

The CDR3 DNA follows: TGTGCCAGCAGCTTTTCCTCGGGGACCGCTCTTGGAGAGACCCAGTACTTC. Translated: CASSFSSGTALGETQYF. The rearrangement links TRBV7-6 to TRBJ2-5, with D tentatively TRBD1 or TRBD2 (5 bases each). Trimming cost V 3 bases and J 4 bases, with 21 bases left between them. The CDR3 runs 17 residues. From germline, CDR1 is SGHVS and CDR2 FNYEAQ.

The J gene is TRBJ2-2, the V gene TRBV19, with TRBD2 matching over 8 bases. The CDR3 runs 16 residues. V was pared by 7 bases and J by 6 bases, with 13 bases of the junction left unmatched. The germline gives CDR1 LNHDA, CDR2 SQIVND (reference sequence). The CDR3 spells CASNPLSGGRAGELFF. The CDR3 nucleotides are TGTGCCAGTAATCCCCTCAGCGGGGGCAGGGCCGGGGAGCTGTTTTTT.

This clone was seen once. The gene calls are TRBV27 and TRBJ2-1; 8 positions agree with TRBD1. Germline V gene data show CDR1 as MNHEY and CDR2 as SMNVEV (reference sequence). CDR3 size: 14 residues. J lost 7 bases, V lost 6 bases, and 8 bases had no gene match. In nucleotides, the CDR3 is TGTGCCAGCAGCGACCCCGGGACAGGTAATGAGCAGTTCTTC. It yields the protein CASSDPGTGNEQFF.

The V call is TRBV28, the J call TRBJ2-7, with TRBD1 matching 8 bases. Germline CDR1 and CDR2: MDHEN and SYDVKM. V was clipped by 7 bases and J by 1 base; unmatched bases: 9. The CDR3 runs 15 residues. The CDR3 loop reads CASNKPGQASYEQYF. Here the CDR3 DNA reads TGTGCCAGCAATAAACCGGGACAGGCTTCCTACGAGCAGTACTTC.

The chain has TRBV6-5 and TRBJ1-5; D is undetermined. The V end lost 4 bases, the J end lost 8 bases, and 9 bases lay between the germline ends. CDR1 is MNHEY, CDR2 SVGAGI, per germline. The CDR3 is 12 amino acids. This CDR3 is CASSSSPEPQHF. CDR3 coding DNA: TGTGCCAGCAGTTCGAGCCCCGAGCCCCAGCATTTT.

CDR3 sequence reads: CASGQGTGEKLFF. Written as DNA, the CDR3 is TGTGCCAGCGGACAGGGGACGGGGGAAAAACTGTTTTTT. This rearrangement joins TRBV18 to TRBJ1-4; 9 bases align to TRBD1. Trimming cost V 8 bases and J 8 bases; bases outside gene matches: 6. The germline gives CDR1 KGHSH, CDR2 LQKENI. The CDR3 totals 13 residues.

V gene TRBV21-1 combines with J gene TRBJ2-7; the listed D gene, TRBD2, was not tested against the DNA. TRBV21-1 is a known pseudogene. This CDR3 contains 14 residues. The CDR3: CASSNQGGAYEQYF. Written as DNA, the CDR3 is TGTGCCAGCAGCAATCAAGGGGGGGCCTACGAGCAGTACTTC.

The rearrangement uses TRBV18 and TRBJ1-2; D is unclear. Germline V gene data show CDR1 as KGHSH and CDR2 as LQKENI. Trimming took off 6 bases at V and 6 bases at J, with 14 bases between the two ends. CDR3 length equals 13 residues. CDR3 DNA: TGTGCCAGCTCCATTGTTCTTCGGGATGGCTACACCTTC. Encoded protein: CASSIVLRDGYTF.

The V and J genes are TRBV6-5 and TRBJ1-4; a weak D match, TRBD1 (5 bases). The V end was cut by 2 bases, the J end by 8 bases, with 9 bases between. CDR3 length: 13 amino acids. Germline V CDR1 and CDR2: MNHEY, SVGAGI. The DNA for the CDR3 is TGTGCCAGCAGTTACGACGGGGGAGAAAAACTGTTTTTT. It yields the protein CASSYDGGEKLFF.

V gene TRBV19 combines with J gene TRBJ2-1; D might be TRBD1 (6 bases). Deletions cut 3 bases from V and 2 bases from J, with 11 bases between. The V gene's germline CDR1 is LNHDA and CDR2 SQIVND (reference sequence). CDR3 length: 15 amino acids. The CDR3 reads CASSIRDTTYNEQFF. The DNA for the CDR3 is TGTGCCAGTAGTATCCGGGACACCACCTACAATGAGCAGTTCTTC.

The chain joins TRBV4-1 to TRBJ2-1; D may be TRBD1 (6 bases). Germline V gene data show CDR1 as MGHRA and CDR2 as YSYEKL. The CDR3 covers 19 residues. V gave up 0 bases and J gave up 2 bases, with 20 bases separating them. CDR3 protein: CASSQDIGFGQLAYNEQFF. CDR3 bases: TGCGCCAGCAGCCAAGATATAGGCTTCGGACAGCTCGCCTACAATGAGCAGTTCTTC.

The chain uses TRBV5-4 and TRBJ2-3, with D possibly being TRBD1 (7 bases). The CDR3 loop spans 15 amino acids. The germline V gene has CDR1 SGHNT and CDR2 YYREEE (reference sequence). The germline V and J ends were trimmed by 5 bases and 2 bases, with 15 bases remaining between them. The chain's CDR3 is CASRGGGWATDTQYF. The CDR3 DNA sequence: TGTGCCAGCAGAGGAGGGGGCTGGGCCACAGATACGCAGTATTTT.

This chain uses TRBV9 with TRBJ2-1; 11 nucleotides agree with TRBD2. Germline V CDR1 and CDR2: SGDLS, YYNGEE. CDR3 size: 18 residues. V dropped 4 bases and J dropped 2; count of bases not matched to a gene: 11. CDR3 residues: CASSSSGFSGRAYNEQFF. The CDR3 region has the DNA TGTGCCAGCAGCTCCAGCGGCTTTAGCGGGAGGGCCTACAATGAGCAGTTCTTC.

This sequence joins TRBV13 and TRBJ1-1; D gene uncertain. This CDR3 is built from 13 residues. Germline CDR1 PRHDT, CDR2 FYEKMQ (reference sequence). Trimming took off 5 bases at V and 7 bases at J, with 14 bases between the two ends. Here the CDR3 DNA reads TGTGCCAGCAGCAGAGGGCCGGGCTATGAAGCTTTCTTT. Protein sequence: CASSRGPGYEAFF.